This TCR beta chain was profiled in a study of blood T cell repertoires in COVID-19. Only in-frame clones appear in the TCRdb table, and some are missing; sequencing was by immunoSEQ multiplex PCR. The data show about 480,000 clones, 75% to 90% seen once. The sequencing sample was made of peripheral blood. The source of this sequence is a woman in her thirties with acute or convalescent COVID-19.

The CDR3 region is CASSRVAGGPQETQYF. The CDR3, as DNA: TGCGCCAGCAGTCGGGTAGCGGGGGGACCTCAAGAGACCCAGTACTTC. The chain carries TRBV5-1 and TRBJ2-5; TRBD2 matches 10 bases. The CDR3 sequence is 16 residues long. Germline V gene data show CDR1 as SGHRS and CDR2 as YFSETQ. V gave up 5 bases and J gave up 2 bases; unmatched junction bases: 9.